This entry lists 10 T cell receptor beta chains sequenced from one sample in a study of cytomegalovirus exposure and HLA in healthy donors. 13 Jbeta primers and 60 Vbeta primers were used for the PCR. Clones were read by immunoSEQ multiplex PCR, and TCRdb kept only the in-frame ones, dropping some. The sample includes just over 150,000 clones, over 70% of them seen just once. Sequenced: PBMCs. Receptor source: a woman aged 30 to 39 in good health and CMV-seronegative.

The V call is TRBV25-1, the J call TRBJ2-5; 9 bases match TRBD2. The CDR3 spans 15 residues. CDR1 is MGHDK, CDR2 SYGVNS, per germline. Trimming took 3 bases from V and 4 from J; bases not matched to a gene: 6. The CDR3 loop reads CASSDAGGTGETQYF. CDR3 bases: TGTGCCAGCAGTGACGCGGGGGGGACGGGAGAGACCCAGTACTTC.

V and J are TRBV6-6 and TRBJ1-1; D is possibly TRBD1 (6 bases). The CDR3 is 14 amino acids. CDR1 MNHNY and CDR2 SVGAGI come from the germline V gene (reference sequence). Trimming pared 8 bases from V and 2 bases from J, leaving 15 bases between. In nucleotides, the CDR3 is TGTGCCAGCCGCCCGGACAGCATCAACACTGAAGCTTTCTTT. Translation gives CASRPDSINTEAFF.

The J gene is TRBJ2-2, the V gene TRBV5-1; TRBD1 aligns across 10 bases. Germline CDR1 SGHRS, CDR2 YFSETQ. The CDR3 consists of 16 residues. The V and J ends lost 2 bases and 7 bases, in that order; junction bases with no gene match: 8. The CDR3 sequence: CASSLPGQGKIGELFF. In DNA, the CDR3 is TGCGCCAGCAGCTTACCGGGACAGGGGAAAATCGGGGAGCTGTTTTTT. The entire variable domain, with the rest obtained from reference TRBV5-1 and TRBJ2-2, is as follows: KAGVTQTPRYLIKTRGQQVTLSCSPISGHRSVSWYQQTPGQGLQFLFEYFSETQRNKGNFPGRFSGRQFSNSRSEMNVSTLELGDSALYLCASSLPGQGKIGELFFGEGSRLTVL.

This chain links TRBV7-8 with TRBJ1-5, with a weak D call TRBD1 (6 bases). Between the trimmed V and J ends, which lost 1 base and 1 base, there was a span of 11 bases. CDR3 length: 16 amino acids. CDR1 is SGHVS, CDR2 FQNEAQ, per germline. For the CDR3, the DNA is TGTGCCAGCAGCTTAGACGCCAGGGGAAGCAATCAGCCCCAGCATTTT. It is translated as CASSLDARGSNQPQHF.

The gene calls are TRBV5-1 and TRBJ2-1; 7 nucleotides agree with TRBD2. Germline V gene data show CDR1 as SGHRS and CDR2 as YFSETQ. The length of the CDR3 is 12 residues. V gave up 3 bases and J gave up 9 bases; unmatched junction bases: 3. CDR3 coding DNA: TGCGCCAGCAGCTCTCCGGGGGGTGAGCAGTTCTTC. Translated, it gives CASSSPGGEQFF.

CDR3: CASSLRGGGTEAFF. The CDR3 nucleotides are TGTGCCAGCAGCTTAAGGGGAGGGGGCACTGAAGCTTTCTTT. This rearrangement joins TRBV7-3 to TRBJ1-1; a possible D gene is TRBD1 (6 bases). Germline V gene data show CDR1 as SGHTA and CDR2 as FQGTGA. Trimming took off 1 base at V and 4 bases at J, with 10 bases between the two ends. The CDR3 covers 14 residues.

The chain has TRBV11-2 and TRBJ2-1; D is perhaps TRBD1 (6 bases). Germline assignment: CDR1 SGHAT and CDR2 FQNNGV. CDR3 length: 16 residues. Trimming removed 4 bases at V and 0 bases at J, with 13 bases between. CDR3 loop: CASSSWQGPSYNEQFF. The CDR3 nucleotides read TGTGCCAGCAGCTCGTGGCAGGGGCCCTCCTACAATGAGCAGTTCTTC.

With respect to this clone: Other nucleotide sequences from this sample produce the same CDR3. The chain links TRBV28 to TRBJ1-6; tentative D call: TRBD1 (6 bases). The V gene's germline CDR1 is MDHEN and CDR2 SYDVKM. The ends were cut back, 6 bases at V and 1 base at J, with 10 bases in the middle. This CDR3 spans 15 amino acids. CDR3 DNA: TGTGCCAGCAGGCAGGGACATTCCTATAATTCACCCCTCCACTTT. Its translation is CASRQGHSYNSPLHF.

The CDR3 loop reads CASSYWAGADQPQHF. The CDR3 nucleotides read TGTGCCAGCAGTTACTGGGCGGGGGCCGATCAGCCCCAGCATTTT. The chain is built from TRBV6-6 and TRBJ1-5, with TRBD1 as a possible D gene (6 bases). Per the germline V gene, CDR1 is MNHNY and CDR2 is SVGAGI (reference sequence). This CDR3 is built from 15 residues. Trimming took off 1 base at V and 5 bases at J, with 12 bases between the two ends.

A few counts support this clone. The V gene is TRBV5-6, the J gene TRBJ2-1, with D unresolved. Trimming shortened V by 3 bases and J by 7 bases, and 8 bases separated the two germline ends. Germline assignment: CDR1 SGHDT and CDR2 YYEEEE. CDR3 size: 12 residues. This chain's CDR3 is CASSSISNEQFF. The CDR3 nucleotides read TGTGCCAGCAGCTCGATTAGTAATGAGCAGTTCTTC.